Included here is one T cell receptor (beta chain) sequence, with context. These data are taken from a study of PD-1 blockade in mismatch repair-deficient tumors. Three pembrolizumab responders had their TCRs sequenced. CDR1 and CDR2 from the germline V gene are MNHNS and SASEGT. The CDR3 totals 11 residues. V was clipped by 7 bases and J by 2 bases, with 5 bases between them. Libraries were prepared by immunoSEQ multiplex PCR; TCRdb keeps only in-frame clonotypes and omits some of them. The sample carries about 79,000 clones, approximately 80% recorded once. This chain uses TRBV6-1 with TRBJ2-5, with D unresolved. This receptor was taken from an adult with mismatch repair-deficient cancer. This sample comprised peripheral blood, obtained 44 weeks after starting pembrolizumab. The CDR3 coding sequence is TGTGCCAGCACGGAGCAAGAGACCCAGTACTTC. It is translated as CASTEQETQYF.